This paragraph reports one T cell receptor beta chain. A read error may produce the germline difference seen at one junction end. Patients of the Seattle cohort, enrolled during active infection, were followed longitudinally. These data are taken from a study of blood T cell repertoires in COVID-19. Study-level background: The cDNA or gDNA used as material had been derived from T cells, B-cell-depleted T cells, or PBMCs.

Germline loops: CDR1 MNHEY, CDR2 SMNVEV (reference sequence). The CDR3 is 18 residues long. Some clones are missing from TCRdb's copy, which holds only in-frame ones; the method was immunoSEQ multiplex PCR. The sample lists more than 95,000 clones; 74% were seen once. The receptor comes from an older man with COVID-19, enrolled during active disease. This chain links TRBV27 with TRBJ2-4, with 15 bases identical to TRBD2. The sequenced sample consisted of peripheral blood. Written as DNA, the CDR3 is TGTGCCAGCAGTTTCACCAGGACTAGCGGGAGGGGGAAAAGCATTCAGTACTTC. Translated, it gives CASSFTRTSGRGKSIQYF.